A selection of T cell receptor beta chains follows, all from one sample in a study of T cell repertoires in cytomegalovirus infection. What these receptors recognize is not known. Each CDR3 protein gets one entry after TCRdb re-called the reads with MiXCR. The sample shows around 360,000 distinct CDR3 sequences, about 34% of them seen only once. The sequences come from cultured PBMCs, collected from culture after CMV antigen stimulation. Receptors were obtained from a human donor in good health (CMV status not recorded). Some clones in this sample may be carry-over from other donors' samples. CDR3s include the opening cysteine and the closing phenylalanine or tryptophan. A D gene is named only where the DNA matches it firmly. Not every row has a clone size; where given, it reads once, few, many or a size class.

size,V,D,J,DNA,CDR3
.,TRBV4-1,.,TRBJ2-1,TGCGCCAGCAGCCAAGAGATAGTGGGCAATGAGCAGTTCTTC,CASSQEIVGNEQFF
.,TRBV7-2,.,TRBJ1-5,TGTGCCAGCAGCTTAGGTCCGGGGGAATATAGCAATCAGCCCCAGCATTTT,CASSLGPGEYSNQPQHF
.,TRBV6-1,TRBD2,TRBJ2-1,TGTGCCAGCAGTTCTAGACTAGCGGGGAGAAATCAGGAGCAGTTCTTC,CASSSRLAGRNQEQFF
few,TRBV6-5,.,TRBJ2-7,TGTGCCAGCAGTTACGGGACCCCCGGGGAGAACTCCTACGAGCAGTACTTC,CASSYGTPGENSYEQYF
many,TRBV2,TRBD2,TRBJ2-1,TGTGCCAGCGAAACTAGCGGGACGCGAAACTACAATGAGCAGTTCTTC,CASETSGTRNYNEQFF
.,TRBV24-1,TRBD2,TRBJ2-2,TGTGCCACCAGTGATTTCGGCGGGAGCGAGGTGTTTTTT,CATSDFGGSEVFF
few,TRBV6-5,.,TRBJ1-2,TGTGCCAGCAGTTACTCGAGACAGTCCCTCAGGGGCTACACCTTC,CASSYSRQSLRGYTF
.,TRBV27,TRBD1,TRBJ2-1,TGTGCCAGCAGTTTCCTCCCGGACAGGCCAAGCTCGGAGCAGTTCTTC,CASSFLPDRPSSEQFF
.,TRBV4-3,TRBD1,TRBJ1-2,TGCGCCAGCAGCCAAGAGCAAAACAGGGGGATCTATGGCTACACCTTC,CASSQEQNRGIYGYTF
few,TRBV5-4,TRBD1,TRBJ2-3,TGTGCCAGCAGCTTGGAGGGACAGTACACAGATACGCAGTATTTT,CASSLEGQYTDTQYF
few,TRBV7-3,.,TRBJ1-1,TGTGCCAGCAGCTTCACGAACCCTCCCGGGACTGAAGCTTTCTTT,CASSFTNPPGTEAFF
few,TRBV7-2,TRBD2,TRBJ2-2,TGTGCCAGCAGCTACGGACTAGCGGGAGTCGGGGAGCTGTTTTTT,CASSYGLAGVGELFF
.,TRBV6-2/TRBV6-3,TRBD2,TRBJ2-3,TGTGCCAGCAGTTACTTAAGAGGACTAGCGGGCAGCACAGATACGCGGTATTTT,CASSYLRGLAGSTDTRYF
many,TRBV7-8,TRBD1,TRBJ1-2,TGTGCCAGCAGGTTTACCCCAGGGGGGCAGACCGGTGGCTACACCTTC,CASRFTPGGQTGGYTF
many,TRBV27,.,TRBJ2-4,TGTGCCAGCAGGGAGGACAGAGCCAAAAACATTCAGTACTTC,CASREDRAKNIQYF
many,TRBV12-3/TRBV12-4,TRBD2,TRBJ2-3,TGTGCCAGCACCCGGGGACTAGCGGGAGATACGCAGTATTTT,CASTRGLAGDTQYF
.,TRBV5-3,TRBD2,TRBJ2-1,TGTGCCAGCAGCTCGGGACTAATGTACAATGAGCAGTTCTTC,CASSSGLMYNEQFF
.,TRBV9,.,TRBJ1-2,TGTGCCAGCAGCTACCCAGGGGAGCGCGGCTACACCTTC,CASSYPGERGYTF
.,TRBV19,.,TRBJ1-2,TGTGCCAGTAGTTTCCTTCTGACCCCCCGGGGCTATGGCTACACCTTC,CASSFLLTPRGYGYTF
many,TRBV4-1,.,TRBJ2-7,TGCGCCAGCAGCCAAATCATCGGGGACGAGCAGTACTTC,CASSQIIGDEQYF
.,TRBV12-3/TRBV12-4,.,TRBJ2-5,TGTGCCAGCAGTCCGGTCGCGGAGGAGACCCAGTACTTC,CASSPVAEETQYF
.,TRBV12-3/TRBV12-4,.,TRBJ2-2,TGTGCCAGCAGTTTCGAGGAGGGGGAGCTGTTTTTT,CASSFEEGELFF
.,TRBV5-6,.,TRBJ1-3,TGTGCCAGCAGCTTGATTGGACGGGGTGCGACTGGAAACACCATATATTTT,CASSLIGRGATGNTIYF
few,TRBV7-3,.,TRBJ2-1,TGTGCCAGCAGCTCCCAGGGGCGGGGGCGGCAGTTCTTC,CASSSQGRGRQFF
few,TRBV7-3,TRBD2,TRBJ2-7,TGTGCCAGCAGCTTAGCGGGAGGGGACGAGCAGTACTTC,CASSLAGGDEQYF
many,TRBV7-9,TRBD1,TRBJ2-5,TGTGCCAGCAGTTCCAGGGGGCCGGAGACCCAGTACTTC,CASSSRGPETQYF
few,TRBV7-2,.,TRBJ1-1,TGTGCCAGCAGCTTAAATGAGGGATCTGAAGCTTTCTTT,CASSLNEGSEAFF
few,TRBV28,TRBD2,TRBJ2-1,TGTGCCAGCAGTTTAGACGGGAGGGCCACCTACAATGAGCAGTTCTTC,CASSLDGRATYNEQFF
few,TRBV28,.,TRBJ2-7,TGTGCCAGCAGCTCGGAGGTTCCCGAGCAGTACTTC,CASSSEVPEQYF
few,TRBV7-9,TRBD1,TRBJ2-1,TGTGCCAGCAGCTCAGAGGACAGGGAAAAGGCGGTATCCTACAATGAGCAGTTCTTC,CASSSEDREKAVSYNEQFF
.,TRBV12-3/TRBV12-4,TRBD2,TRBJ2-1,TGTGCCAGCAGGGGACTAGCGGGAGGGTATAGTGAGCAGTTCTTC,CASRGLAGGYSEQFF
.,TRBV20-1,TRBD2,TRBJ2-3,TGCAGTGCTAGCGACGCTAGCGGGAGGGGAGATACGCAGTATTTT,CSASDASGRGDTQYF
.,TRBV7-6,.,TRBJ2-5,TGTGCCAGCAGCCTAGGAAGCGGGTCCTCGGGAACCCAGTACTTC,CASSLGSGSSGTQYF
.,TRBV7-2,.,TRBJ1-3,TGTGCCAGCAGCCAGGACCCCCAAAACACCATATATTTT,CASSQDPQNTIYF
.,TRBV19,TRBD1,TRBJ1-5,TGTGCCAGTAGTTCGGGACAGGGTAAGTATCAGCCCCAGCATTTT,CASSSGQGKYQPQHF
.,TRBV10-3,.,TRBJ1-5,TGTGCCATCAGTGGGGGAGGGAGCAATCAGCCCCAGCATTTT,CAISGGGSNQPQHF
.,TRBV7-2,TRBD2,TRBJ2-1,TGTGCCAGCAGCTTAGCGGGGGGGGTTCGCAATGAGCAGTTCTTC,CASSLAGGVRNEQFF
.,TRBV7-9,.,TRBJ2-1,TGTGCCAGCAGCTCAATGAGACCCTACAATGAGCAGTTCTTC,CASSSMRPYNEQFF
.,TRBV6-5,TRBD2,TRBJ2-1,TGTGCCAGCAGTGTCCCCCGAGCGGGAGGCTCCTACAATGAGCAGTTCTTC,CASSVPRAGGSYNEQFF
.,TRBV7-2,.,TRBJ2-1,TGTGCCAGCAGCCCCGTCAAAAGTGCCAATGAGCAGTTCTTC,CASSPVKSANEQFF
few,TRBV7-2,TRBD2,TRBJ2-4,TGTGCCAGCAGCTCTTGGACTAGCGGGAGATACATTCAGTACTTC,CASSSWTSGRYIQYF
.,TRBV5-4,TRBD1,TRBJ2-7,TGTGCCAGCAGCTTGCGGGACAGGATCCACGAGCAGTACTTC,CASSLRDRIHEQYF
few,TRBV7-2,TRBD1,TRBJ1-6,TGTGCCAGCAGCTTAGCGACAGGGGTATCACCCCTCCACTTT,CASSLATGVSPLHF
.,TRBV18,TRBD2,TRBJ2-1,TGTGCCAGCTCACCATCGTTACTAGCGGGAGCCTCCTACAATGAGCAGTTCTTC,CASSPSLLAGASYNEQFF
few,TRBV6-5,.,TRBJ1-1,TGTGCCAGCAGTTACCTCTCAGCCAGTTTCGAAGCTTTCTTT,CASSYLSASFEAFF
.,TRBV29-1,.,TRBJ2-3,TGCAGCGTTGAGGGGGGAAATCGGGATACGCAGTATTTT,CSVEGGNRDTQYF
.,TRBV24-1,.,TRBJ2-5,TGTGCCACCAGTGATTCAATCCTCCAAGAGACCCAGTACTTC,CATSDSILQETQYF
few,TRBV7-2,TRBD2,TRBJ2-7,TGTGCCAGCCGAAGCGGAGCGGGAGGGACCTCCTACGAGCAGTACTTC,CASRSGAGGTSYEQYF
.,TRBV20-1,.,TRBJ2-4,TGCAGTGCGGAAAGAGTAGCCAAAAACATTCAGTACTTC,CSAERVAKNIQYF
.,TRBV20-1,.,TRBJ2-5,TGCAGTGCTAGCCCCGCGAGGGGAGAGACCCAGTACTTC,CSASPARGETQYF
.,TRBV4-1,.,TRBJ1-4,TGCGCCAGCAGCTTGGACGGGGTAACTAATGAAAAACTGTTTTTT,CASSLDGVTNEKLFF
few,TRBV10-3,TRBD1,TRBJ1-1,TGTGCCATCAGGGAGGACAGGACTATGAACACTGAAGCTTTCTTT,CAIREDRTMNTEAFF
.,TRBV6-2/TRBV6-3,TRBD1,TRBJ2-5,TGTGCCAGCAGTTACGGGACAGGGAGTCGGGAGACCCAGTACTTC,CASSYGTGSRETQYF